Listed here is a single T cell receptor (beta chain). Its antigen remains unknown. The data are from a study of T cells in pancreatic ductal adenocarcinoma. Study findings and constraints: No significant tumor-blood clonality difference; means were about 0.11 and 0.072. Enrichment of CD45RO+ effector over naive T cells in tumors may bias clonality.

The V end was cut by 2 bases, the J end by 0 bases, with 11 bases between. The CDR3 length is 16 residues. Germline CDR1 KGHSH, CDR2 LQKENI. TCRdb's table, derived via immunoSEQ multiplex PCR, lists solely in-frame clones and lacks some. The sample includes 4,500 to 5,000 clones, roughly 84% seen only once; the top ten take around 7.2%. No neoadjuvant therapy was given to the selected pancreatic ductal adenocarcinoma patients before their surgery. The clonotype was recovered from a human donor with pancreatic ductal adenocarcinoma. The donor label of this sample is uncertain. The sequenced sample was pancreatic tumor tissue. This chain joins TRBV18 and TRBJ2-1; maybe TRBD1 (5 bases). CDR3 nucleotide sequence: TGTGCCAGCTCACCAGAGACAGCAGGCTCCTACAATGAGCAGTTCTTC. It is translated as CASSPETAGSYNEQFF.